Listed below are T cell receptor beta chains from one sample, sequenced in a study of cytomegalovirus exposure and HLA in healthy donors. Data came from immunoSEQ multiplex PCR; TCRdb stores just in-frame clones and leaves some out. The table lists 100,000 to 150,000 clones, roughly 78% of them singletons. Sequencing was carried out using PBMCs. The origin of the receptors is a young man in good health and CMV-seropositive. CDR3s include the opening cysteine and the closing phenylalanine or tryptophan. A D gene is named only where the DNA matches it firmly. Clone size is shown for a subset of rows, as once, few, many or a class of expanded clone.

>TRBV19|once|NA|TRBJ2-3
CASSIGSSSTDTQYF
TGTGCCAGTAGTATTGGGAGTTCTAGCACAGATACGCAGTATTTT
>TRBV29-1|NA|TRBD2|TRBJ2-1
CSVEGTSGGRSSYNEQFF
TGCAGCGTTGAGGGGACTAGCGGGGGGCGGAGCTCCTACAATGAGCAGTTCTTC
>TRBV6-1|NA|NA|TRBJ2-3
CASTRRQEDTQYF
TGTGCCAGCACTCGGAGGCAAGAAGATACGCAGTATTTT
>TRBV27|NA|TRBD2|TRBJ2-1
CASSMLTSGGSNEQFF
TGTGCCAGCAGTATGCTAACTAGCGGGGGAAGCAATGAGCAGTTCTTC
>TRBV19|NA|NA|TRBJ1-5
CASTERTARGQPQHF
TGTGCCAGTACGGAGAGGACAGCACGGGGCCAGCCCCAGCATTTT
>TRBV21-1|NA|NA|TRBJ2-5
CASSQASGGLLGETQYF
TGTGCCAGCAGCCAGGCTAGCGGGGGCCTACTAGGGGAGACCCAGTACTTC
>TRBV7-9|once|NA|TRBJ2-3
CASSFGQDTQYF
TGTGCCAGCAGCTTTGGACAGGATACGCAGTATTTT
>TRBV5-1|once|TRBD1|TRBJ2-7
CASSLAGGGVQYF
TGCGCCAGCAGCTTGGCAGGGGGCGGAGTGCAGTACTTC
>TRBV12-5|NA|NA|TRBJ1-1
CASGFEGDYTEAFF
TGTGCTAGTGGTTTCGAGGGAGATTACACTGAAGCTTTCTTT
>TRBV18|few|TRBD1|TRBJ1-2
CASSPNRGDNYGYTF
TGTGCCAGCTCACCGAACAGGGGAGATAACTATGGCTACACCTTC
>TRBV6-5|once|TRBD1|TRBJ1-6
CASSYLTGGLSSPLHF
TGTGCCAGCAGTTACTTGACAGGGGGACTAAGTTCACCCCTCCACTTT
>TRBV5-1|NA|NA|TRBJ1-1
CASSLGAGLDTEAFF
TGCGCCAGCAGCTTGGGGGCGGGGTTGGACACTGAAGCTTTCTTT
>TRBV5-1|NA|NA|TRBJ2-1
CASSLSPPSPNSYNEQFF
TGCGCCAGCAGCCTCTCTCCCCCTAGCCCCAACTCCTACAATGAGCAGTTCTTC
>TRBV5-1|NA|TRBD1|TRBJ1-1
CASSLTGVNTEAFF
TGCGCCAGCAGCTTGACAGGGGTTAACACTGAAGCTTTCTTT
>TRBV19|NA|NA|TRBJ1-4
CASSIRGANEKLFF
TGTGCCAGTAGTATCCGGGGTGCTAATGAAAAACTGTTTTTT
>TRBV5-1|NA|NA|TRBJ2-2
CASSFRTDTGELFF
TGCGCCAGCAGCTTTCGGACAGACACCGGGGAGCTGTTTTTT
>TRBV19|NA|NA|TRBJ2-2
CASSRQAANTGELFF
TGTGCCAGTAGTCGACAGGCCGCGAACACCGGGGAGCTGTTTTTT
>TRBV23-1|NA|NA|TRBJ1-4
CAPPLTGSGPKATNEKLFF
TGCGCCCCCCCACTGACAGGATCCGGTCCGAAAGCAACTAATGAAAAACTGTTTTTT
>TRBV9|NA|NA|TRBJ2-2
CASSPTMRANTGELFF
TGTGCCAGCAGCCCGACGATGCGGGCTAACACCGGGGAGCTGTTTTTT
>TRBV18|NA|NA|TRBJ1-6
CASSPEQGRRAPLHF
TGTGCCAGCTCACCAGAACAGGGACGAAGAGCACCCCTCCACTTT
>TRBV6-6|NA|NA|TRBJ1-5
CASSYLQGGGNQPQHF
TGTGCCAGCAGTTACCTACAGGGTGGAGGCAATCAGCCCCAGCATTTT
>TRBV9|NA|TRBD2|TRBJ2-3
CASSVGASGGPTDTQYF
TGTGCCAGCAGCGTAGGTGCTAGCGGGGGGCCCACAGATACGCAGTATTTT
>TRBV27|NA|TRBD1|TRBJ1-2
CASSSLQGAVGYTF
TGTGCCAGCAGTTCCCTACAGGGGGCTGTTGGCTACACCTTC